The rows below give T cell receptor beta chains drawn from one sample of a study of beta chain features in type 1 diabetes. Generated by immunoSEQ multiplex PCR, the TCRdb table keeps only in-frame clones and is missing some. The data show around 300,000 clones, over 14% seen once. Sample: naive CD4+ T cells from blood. All receptors come from a young man with type 1 diabetes. Both conserved end residues are part of each CDR3. The order of the fields is J gene, V gene, D gene, clone size, CDR3 protein, CDR3 DNA. D genes are given only for firm matches. Expanded clones get a size class; other rows say once, few or many, or leave the size out.

>TRBJ2-1|TRBV13|TRBD2|NA
CASSLGGTSVGNEQFF
TGTGCCAGCAGCTTAGGGGGGACTAGCGTGGGCAATGAGCAGTTCTTC
>TRBJ2-7|TRBV9|NA|few
CASSVEAAGKRWGEQYF
TGTGCCAGCAGCGTAGAGGCAGCAGGGAAAAGATGGGGCGAGCAGTACTTC
>TRBJ2-7|TRBV12-5|NA|few
CASGSGVTIHF
TGTGCTAGTGGTTCGGGAGTGACCATTCATTTC
>TRBJ1-4|TRBV5-1|NA|NA
CASSLDAVQNEKLFF
TGCGCCAGCAGCTTGGATGCAGTCCAGAATGAAAAACTGTTTTTT
>TRBJ2-7|TRBV5-4|NA|NA
CASSLGRARDEQYF
TGTGCCAGCAGCTTGGGTCGTGCCCGCGACGAGCAGTACTTC
>TRBJ2-5|TRBV18|NA|few
CASSPRNRVGQETQYF
TGTGCCAGCTCACCGAGGAACAGGGTAGGCCAAGAGACCCAGTACTTC
>TRBJ2-1|TRBV6-5|TRBD2|few
CASSRQREGTNEQFF
TGTGCCAGCAGCCGACAGCGGGAGGGCACCAATGAGCAGTTCTTC
>TRBJ2-7|TRBV7-9|TRBD2|NA
CAGTSGRARNGEQYF
TGTGCCGGTACTAGCGGGAGGGCCCGAAATGGCGAGCAGTACTTC
>TRBJ1-1|TRBV20-1|TRBD1|NA
CSARGQGEAFF
TGCAGTGCTAGGGGACAGGGAGAGGCTTTCTTT
>TRBJ1-1|TRBV15|NA|NA
CATTPHYRDRTEAFF
TGTGCCACCACCCCTCATTACAGGGATCGGACTGAAGCTTTCTTT
>TRBJ2-1|TRBV5-6|TRBD2|NA
CASSPRWHRLAGGHEQFF
TGTGCCAGCAGCCCGAGATGGCATCGGCTAGCGGGAGGCCATGAGCAGTTCTTC
>TRBJ2-3|TRBV6-6|TRBD2|few
CASRRGGITDTQYF
TGTGCCAGCAGGCGCGGGGGGATCACAGATACGCAGTATTTT
>TRBJ1-5|TRBV18|NA|NA
CASSPRQINQPQHF
TGTGCCAGCTCACCACGGCAGATCAATCAGCCCCAGCATTTT
>TRBJ1-1|TRBV30|TRBD1|few
CAWIKDRVGAAFF
TGTGCCTGGATCAAAGACAGGGTCGGGGCAGCTTTCTTT
>TRBJ2-5|TRBV5-1|TRBD2|NA
CASSLSGGREETQYF
TGCGCCAGCAGCCTTAGCGGGGGCCGGGAGGAGACCCAGTACTTC
>TRBJ2-3|TRBV4-2|NA|NA
CASSQDALDTQYF
TGTGCCAGCAGCCAAGATGCACTAGATACGCAGTATTTT
>TRBJ2-2|TRBV2|NA|few
CASRRALDIGELFF
TGTGCCAGCAGGAGGGCACTAGACATCGGGGAGCTGTTTTTT
>TRBJ2-5|TRBV4-3|TRBD2|NA
CASSPRRGWAGEVQETQYF
TGCGCCAGCAGCCCCAGAAGAGGTTGGGCGGGGGAGGTCCAAGAGACCCAGTACTTC
>TRBJ2-2|TRBV5-1|TRBD2|NA
CASSLTTSAGELFF
TGCGCCAGCAGCTTGACGACTAGCGCCGGGGAGCTGTTTTTT
>TRBJ2-2|TRBV28|NA|few
CASSSGQTTGELFF
TGTGCCAGCAGTTCTGGACAAACCACCGGGGAGCTGTTTTTT
>TRBJ2-3|TRBV5-4|TRBD2|NA
CASSPRTSGGYTQYF
TGTGCCAGCAGCCCCAGGACTAGCGGGGGTTATACGCAGTATTTT
>TRBJ2-3|TRBV7-6|TRBD2|few
CASSPGTSVTDTQYF
TGTGCCAGCAGCCCCGGGACTAGCGTCACAGATACGCAGTATTTT
>TRBJ1-1|TRBV2|NA|NA
CASSTTGSLRHTEAFF
TGTGCCAGCAGTACTACAGGTTCCCTTAGACACACTGAAGCTTTCTTT
>TRBJ2-7|TRBV6-5|TRBD1|few
CASSYSGRQGYEQYF
TGTGCCAGCAGTTACTCAGGGAGACAGGGATACGAGCAGTACTTC
>TRBJ2-5|TRBV9|NA|few
CASSSRTDGETQYF
TGTGCCAGCAGCTCTCGGACAGACGGAGAGACCCAGTACTTC
>TRBJ1-5|TRBV6-1|NA|few
CASSLDGENQPQHF
TGTGCCAGCAGTTTAGACGGGGAGAATCAGCCCCAGCATTTT
>TRBJ2-5|TRBV5-1|TRBD1|few
CASSPQTGEETQYF
TGCGCCAGCAGCCCCCAGACAGGGGAAGAGACCCAGTACTTC
>TRBJ1-4|TRBV4-1|TRBD1|few
CASSQERTGGREKLFF
TGCGCCAGCAGCCAAGAACGGACAGGGGGTCGGGAAAAACTGTTTTTT
>TRBJ2-7|TRBV30|TRBD2|NA
CAWSVWPPGLAGDREQYF
TGTGCCTGGAGTGTATGGCCTCCGGGACTAGCGGGGGACCGCGAGCAGTACTTC
>TRBJ2-3|TRBV7-9|NA|NA
CASSLGQGLDTQYF
TGTGCCAGCAGCTTGGGGCAGGGTCTAGATACGCAGTATTTT
>TRBJ2-7|TRBV7-2|TRBD1|few
CASSLGTGGSYEQYF
TGTGCCAGCAGCTTAGGGACAGGGGGCTCCTACGAGCAGTACTTC
>TRBJ2-7|TRBV14|TRBD2|NA
CASSQLIAGGPRDEQYF
TGTGCCAGCAGCCAACTAATAGCGGGAGGGCCCAGGGACGAGCAGTACTTC
>TRBJ2-1|TRBV29-1|NA|NA
CSVAGFYNEQFF
TGCAGCGTCGCGGGGTTCTACAATGAGCAGTTCTTC
>TRBJ1-2|TRBV27|TRBD1|few
CASSSPGQGADGYTF
TGTGCCAGCAGTTCCCCGGGACAGGGGGCAGATGGCTACACCTTC
>TRBJ2-1|TRBV9|TRBD2|few
CASSVAPSGGSAFF
TGTGCCAGCAGCGTAGCACCGAGCGGGGGATCGGCGTTCTTC
>TRBJ1-4|TRBV18|NA|NA
CASSPPVSEKLFF
TGTGCCAGCTCACCACCGGTGAGTGAAAAACTGTTTTTT
>TRBJ2-7|TRBV6-5|NA|NA
CASSRGYEQYF
TGTGCCAGCTCGCGAGGCTACGAGCAGTACTTC
>TRBJ1-3|TRBV18|NA|NA
CASSPPSGFGNTIYF
TGTGCCAGCTCACCACCTTCAGGTTTTGGAAACACCATATATTTT
>TRBJ2-1|TRBV29-1|NA|NA
CSVESRLSGNEQFF
TGCAGCGTTGAATCCCGACTATCCGGCAATGAGCAGTTCTTC
>TRBJ2-5|TRBV11-2|TRBD2|few
CASGPRGGGKRETQYF
TGTGCCAGCGGCCCTCGAGGCGGGGGGAAGAGAGAGACCCAGTACTTC
>TRBJ2-1|TRBV7-9|TRBD1|NA
CASSPGLGQASYNEQFF
TGTGCCAGCAGCCCCGGGTTAGGACAGGCTTCCTACAATGAGCAGTTCTTC
>TRBJ1-1|TRBV5-1|TRBD1|once
CASSSGTGRMNTEAFF
TGCGCCAGCAGCTCAGGGACAGGACGGATGAACACTGAAGCTTTCTTT
>TRBJ2-1|TRBV27|TRBD2|few
CASSTLRLAGDEQFF
TGTGCCAGCAGCACACTACGACTAGCGGGAGATGAGCAGTTCTTC
>TRBJ2-1|TRBV7-9|TRBD1|NA
CASSRGQGWEQFF
TGTGCCAGCAGCCGCGGACAGGGTTGGGAGCAGTTCTTC
>TRBJ2-3|TRBV4-1|TRBD2|NA
CASSPRLAGGADTQYF
TGCGCCAGCAGCCCCCGACTAGCGGGAGGAGCAGATACGCAGTATTTT
>TRBJ1-1|TRBV18|NA|NA
CASSPPSLGGTEAFF
TGTGCCAGCTCACCACCCTCGCTGGGAGGGACTGAAGCTTTCTTT
>TRBJ2-7|TRBV7-8|TRBD2|NA
CASSLVAGGRTSYEQYF
TGTGCCAGCAGCTTAGTCGCGGGAGGGCGAACCTCCTACGAGCAGTACTTC
>TRBJ2-1|TRBV15|TRBD2|many
CATSRDLASGEDEQFF
TGTGCCACCAGCAGAGATCTTGCTAGCGGGGAGGATGAGCAGTTCTTC
>TRBJ2-5|TRBV25-1|NA|few
CASSEYRGNRETQYF
TGTGCCAGCAGTGAATACAGGGGCAATAGGGAGACCCAGTACTTC
>TRBJ2-3|TRBV27|NA|few
CASSSHPSFRVTDTQYF
TGTGCCAGCAGTTCCCACCCTAGTTTCCGAGTGACAGATACGCAGTATTTT
>TRBJ2-7|TRBV2|NA|few
CASSWRGSSYEQYF
TGTGCCAGCAGTTGGCGGGGAAGCTCCTACGAGCAGTACTTC
>TRBJ2-1|TRBV6-6|TRBD2|few
CASSYSGQREWNEQFF
TGTGCCAGCAGTTACTCCGGGCAGCGGGAGTGGAATGAGCAGTTCTTC
>TRBJ2-7|TRBV4-3|TRBD2|NA
CASSLRGGSGEQYF
TGCGCCAGCAGCCTCCGGGGGGGGTCGGGCGAGCAGTACTTC
>TRBJ2-7|TRBV9|NA|NA
CASSLAPLAYEQYF
TGTGCCAGCAGCCTAGCCCCCCTAGCCTACGAGCAGTACTTC
>TRBJ2-7|TRBV4-3|NA|few
CASSPRARGRDEQYF
TGCGCCAGCAGCCCCCGAGCAAGAGGTCGAGACGAGCAGTACTTC
>TRBJ2-5|TRBV5-1|NA|NA
CASSLFISQETQYF
TGCGCCAGCAGCTTGTTTATTAGCCAAGAGACCCAGTACTTC
>TRBJ2-7|TRBV5-1|TRBD1|few
CASSAQTGMPSYEQYF
TGCGCCAGCAGCGCTCAGACAGGGATGCCCTCCTACGAGCAGTACTTC
>TRBJ1-5|TRBV28|TRBD1|few
CASRTGQGRDQPQHF
TGTGCCAGCAGGACGGGACAGGGACGGGATCAGCCCCAGCATTTT
>TRBJ1-2|TRBV20-1|NA|NA
CSARLSYGYTF
TGCAGTGCTAGACTCAGCTATGGCTACACCTTC